These 5 T cell receptor beta chains came from one sample sequenced in a study of cytomegalovirus exposure and HLA in healthy donors. Primers for the PCR totalled 60 Vbeta and 13 Jbeta. Sequencing was performed with immunoSEQ multiplex PCR; in TCRdb, only in-frame clones are kept and a portion is missing. The sample has fewer than 100,000 clones; the top ten hold approximately 1.5%. Sequenced material: PBMCs. Receptor source: a woman aged 55-75 years in good health and CMV-seronegative.

The chain uses TRBV5-1 and TRBJ2-7; 7 nucleotides match TRBD1. This CDR3 is built from 13 residues. Germline V lookup: CDR1 SGHRS, CDR2 YFSETQ. V dropped 2 bases and J dropped 3; count of bases not matched to a gene: 2. The CDR3 spells CASSLRQGYEQYF. The CDR3 DNA sequence: TGCGCCAGCAGCTTACGACAGGGCTACGAGCAGTACTTC.

The chain couples TRBV19 to TRBJ2-5, with D possibly matching TRBD1 (5 bases). Germline assignment: CDR1 LNHDA and CDR2 SQIVND (reference sequence). Deletions cut 6 bases from V and 5 bases from J, with 16 bases between. There are 14 residues in the CDR3. The CDR3 spells CASRITWQGETQYF. The CDR3 nucleotides read TGTGCCAGTAGGATTACGTGGCAGGGTGAGACCCAGTACTTC.

The chain links TRBV28 to TRBJ1-3; a weak D match, TRBD1 (6 bases). Germline CDR1 and CDR2: MDHEN and SYDVKM. Trimming took off 3 bases at V and 1 base at J, with 10 bases between the two ends. The CDR3 consists of 15 residues. As DNA, the CDR3 is TGTGCCAGCAGTTTCCAGGGGTTATCTGGAAACACCATATATTTT. Protein product: CASSFQGLSGNTIYF.

The chain combines TRBV27 with TRBJ1-2; D is unresolved. Per germline, CDR1 MNHEY and CDR2 SMNVEV (reference sequence). The CDR3 has 13 residues. The V and J ends lost 7 bases and 0 bases respectively, with 9 bases between them. The CDR3 nucleotides are TGTGCCAGCAAGGCGGAGACTAACTATGGCTACACCTTC. It encodes CASKAETNYGYTF.

The rearrangement uses TRBV7-9 and TRBJ2-1, with 10 bases aligning to TRBD2. CDR1 is SEHNR, CDR2 FQNEAQ, per germline (reference sequence). Trimming removed 11 bases from V and 9 bases from J; junction bases left unmatched: 7. CDR3 size: 12 residues. CDR3 region: CAASGSVGEQFF. For the CDR3, the DNA is TGTGCCGCTAGCGGGAGTGTCGGTGAGCAGTTCTTC.